Below are 21 T cell receptor beta chains sequenced from a single sample in a study of blood T cell repertoires in COVID-19. The method was immunoSEQ multiplex PCR; TCRdb's version includes in-frame clones alone and lacks a portion of them. This sample has 140,000 to 150,000 clones; roughly 80% occur once, and the top ten carry about 39%. The sample comprised peripheral blood. All receptors derive from a human donor in a cohort sampled during active COVID-19.

This clone has a handful of counts. The CDR3 loop reads CASSLKGGNQPQHF. As DNA, the CDR3 is TGTGCCAGCAGTTTAAAGGGGGGCAATCAGCCCCAGCATTTT. The J gene is TRBJ1-5, the V gene TRBV27, with TRBD1 as a possible D gene (6 bases). In germline, CDR1 is MNHEY, CDR2 SMNVEV (reference sequence). The V and J ends lost 2 bases and 2 bases respectively, with 7 bases between them. The CDR3 extends over 14 amino acids.

V gene TRBV27 combines with J gene TRBJ1-5; weak D call: TRBD1 (6 bases). The CDR3 runs to 17 residues. Germline assignment: CDR1 MNHEY and CDR2 SMNVEV (reference sequence). The V gene lost 6 bases and the J gene lost 2 bases, with 20 bases spanning the gap. CDR3 nucleotide sequence: TGTGCCAGCAGCCTAGGGGGGGGAGGGGTAGGCAATCAGCCCCAGCATTTT. Translating it yields CASSLGGGGVGNQPQHF.

The J gene is TRBJ2-5, the V gene TRBV18; TRBD2 matches 8 bases. V lost 3 bases to trimming and J lost 1 base; unmatched junction nucleotides: 1. Germline lookup yields CDR1 KGHSH and CDR2 LQKENI. The CDR3 consists of 14 residues. The CDR3 loop reads CASSPTSGQETQYF. The CDR3 DNA is TGTGCCAGCTCACCCACTAGCGGCCAAGAGACCCAGTACTTC.

The CDR3 region is CASSRLQGAYYGYTF. The CDR3 region has the DNA TGTGCCAGCAGCAGACTTCAGGGGGCTTACTATGGCTACACCTTC. J is TRBJ1-2 and V is TRBV5-8; 8 bases map to TRBD1. Trimming at V came to 4 bases and at J to 3 bases, leaving 8 bases not matched to a gene. Germline CDR1 reads SGHTS; CDR2 reads YDEGEE. This CDR3 region has 15 residues. Drawing the rest from reference TRBV5-8 and TRBJ1-2, the complete variable domain is EAGVTQSPTHLIKTRGQQATLRCSPISGHTSVYWYQQALGLGLQFLLWYDEGEERNRGNFPPRFSGRQFPNYSSELNVNALELEDSALYLCASSRLQGAYYGYTFGSGTRLTVV.

This clone was seen once. The rearrangement links TRBV7-3 to TRBJ2-3; 11 nucleotides match TRBD2. Germline trimming cut 5 bases from V and 3 bases from J; bases unmatched to any gene: 4. Germline CDR1 reads SGHTA; CDR2 reads FQGTGA. CDR3 length: 15 residues. The CDR3 protein is CASSSLAGGTDTQYF. The CDR3 DNA sequence: TGTGCCAGCAGCAGCCTAGCGGGGGGTACAGATACGCAGTATTTT.

The V call is TRBV5-4, the J call TRBJ1-6; D gene uncertain. Germline V lookup: CDR1 SGHNT, CDR2 YYREEE (reference sequence). The CDR3 sequence is 15 residues long. V shed 0 bases and J shed 9 bases, with 13 bases lying between them. CDR3 protein: CASSLGGGVVSPLHF. The CDR3 coding sequence is TGTGCCAGCAGCTTGGGTGGAGGTGTGGTTTCACCCCTCCACTTT.

Turning to this clone: One end of the junction fails to match germline, which may point to a read error. The chain links TRBV7-7 to TRBJ2-3; D is possibly TRBD2 (6 bases). Per the germline V gene, CDR1 is SSHAT and CDR2 is FNYEAQ (reference sequence). The CDR3 contains 14 residues. DNA of the CDR3: TGTGCTAGCAGCTTGGAGGGCGGCACAGATACGCAGTATTTT. Amino acid sequence: CASSLEGGTDTQYF.

The table lists this clone with a few counts. V gene TRBV20-1 combines with J gene TRBJ1-2; tentative D call: TRBD1 (6 bases). Germline-derived CDR1 and CDR2 are DFQATT and SNEGSKA (reference sequence). V lost 7 bases and J 4 bases, leaving 7 bases between the germline ends. The CDR3 contains 10 residues. The CDR3 protein is CSVDSYGYTF. DNA for the CDR3: TGCAGTGTGGACAGCTATGGCTACACCTTC.

The chain is built from TRBV4-3 and TRBJ1-2; TRBD1 matches at 7 bases. CDR3 length equals 16 residues. The junction had 8 bases not matched to a gene; V was cut back by 2 bases and J by 2 bases. CDR1 is LGHNA, CDR2 YSLEER, per germline. The CDR3 DNA follows: TGCGCCAGCAGCCAAATTACAGGGGCATTAAACTATGGCTACACCTTC. Amino acid sequence: CASSQITGALNYGYTF.

The V gene is TRBV5-4, the J gene TRBJ1-2, with D hard to call. Germline lookup yields CDR1 SGHNT and CDR2 YYREEE (reference sequence). V was shortened by 4 bases and J by 4 bases, with 8 bases between the two germline ends. The CDR3 runs 12 residues. The CDR3 sequence: CASSPDTYGYTF. The CDR3 bases are TGTGCCAGCAGCCCTGACACCTATGGCTACACCTTC.

J is TRBJ2-1 and V is TRBV30; tentative D call: TRBD2 (6 bases). Trimming cost V 0 bases and J 2 bases, with 14 bases left between them. The CDR3 contains 16 residues. Germline lookup yields CDR1 GTSNPN and CDR2 SVGIG (reference sequence). CDR3 nucleotides: TGTGCCTGGAGTGTACTGAGCGGGCCCACCTACAATGAGCAGTTCTTC. Its protein is CAWSVLSGPTYNEQFF.

The chain uses TRBV5-1 and TRBJ2-3; 12 bases are a match to TRBD2. With 1 base clipped from V and 3 bases from J, the junction kept 6 bases outside the gene matches. This CDR3 has 17 amino acids. Germline V gene lookup returns CDR1 SGHRS and CDR2 YFSETQ. The CDR3 DNA reads TGCGCCAGCAGCTTGAGGGGACTAGCGGGCGGAACAGATACGCAGTATTTT. Its translation: CASSLRGLAGGTDTQYF.

CDR3 in DNA: TGTGCCAGCAGCCGACAGGGGACTAACTATGGCTACACCTTC. Its translation is CASSRQGTNYGYTF. The chain combines TRBV27 with TRBJ1-2, with 8 bases fitting TRBD1. Per germline, CDR1 MNHEY and CDR2 SMNVEV (reference sequence). J gave up 0 bases and V 6 bases, and 3 bases lay outside the gene matches. The CDR3 extends over 14 amino acids.

The V and J genes are TRBV28 and TRBJ1-1; TRBD1 agrees at 8 bases. The CDR3 length is 13 residues. Germline CDR1 MDHEN, CDR2 SYDVKM. V dropped 5 bases and J dropped 8; count of bases not matched to a gene: 7. CDR3 residues: CASSASDRVEAFF. The CDR3 bases are TGTGCCAGCAGTGCCTCGGACAGGGTCGAAGCTTTCTTT.

This clone was counted once. Within the sample, other DNA sequences also encode this same CDR3. The CDR3 spells CASSQGGNQPQHF. CDR3 coding DNA: TGTGCCAGCAGCCAAGGAGGCAATCAGCCCCAGCATTTT. The chain links TRBV3-1 (or the pseudogene TRBV3-2) to TRBJ1-5, with no clear D. The V end was cut by 1 base, the J end by 2 bases, with 3 bases between. The V gene's germline CDR1 is LGHDT and CDR2 YNNKEL (reference sequence). This CDR3 comprises 13 residues.

J is TRBJ2-6 and V is TRBV24-1; weak D call: TRBD1 (6 bases). The V end lost 6 bases, the J end lost 4 bases, and 12 bases lay between the germline ends. The CDR3 is made up of 15 amino acids. Germline V gene data show CDR1 as KGHDR and CDR2 as SFDVKD. The CDR3 nucleotides are TGTGCCACCAGTCTAACAGGGTCGGGGGCCAACGTCCTGACTTTC. Its protein product is CATSLTGSGANVLTF.

This clone came up a few times. The chain joins TRBV11-2 to TRBJ2-3; 7 bases align to TRBD1. This CDR3 comprises 16 residues. CDR1 is SGHAT, CDR2 FQNNGV, per germline. V trimming: 5 bases; J trimming: 0 bases; junction bases outside the gene matches: 8. The CDR3 region has the DNA TGTGCCAGCAGCCCACCATGGGACAGCAGCACAGATACGCAGTATTTT. Its protein is CASSPPWDSSTDTQYF.

V is TRBV6-2 or TRBV6-3 and J is TRBJ1-2, with D possibly matching TRBD1 (6 bases). Germline CDR1 MNHEY, CDR2 SVGEGT. This CDR3 region has 17 residues. V was cut by 2 bases and J by 4 bases, with 20 bases left in between. The chain's CDR3 is CASSYDGTRGRAYGYTF. The CDR3 DNA reads as TGTGCCAGCAGTTACGACGGGACCAGGGGCAGAGCCTATGGCTACACCTTC.

The chain has TRBV15 and TRBJ2-2; D is unresolved. The V end was cut by 1 base, the J end by 3 bases, with 9 bases between. The CDR3 spans 15 residues. Germline CDR1 reads LNHNV; CDR2 reads YYDKDF (reference sequence). CDR3 bases: TGTGCCACCAGCAGAGTTGACACCTACACCGGGGAGCTGTTTTTT. It is translated as CATSRVDTYTGELFF.

The J gene is TRBJ2-3, the V gene TRBV5-1; 8 bases match TRBD1. The V gene's germline CDR1 is SGHRS and CDR2 YFSETQ. Trimming cost V 4 bases and J 5 bases; bases outside gene matches: 9. CDR3 length equals 15 residues. CDR3 sequence reads: CASSTGGRAGDTQYF. CDR3 DNA: TGCGCCAGCAGCACAGGGGGAAGGGCGGGAGATACGCAGTATTTT.

This chain connects TRBV19 to TRBJ1-2; maybe TRBD1 (5 bases). Deletions cut 3 bases from V and 2 bases from J, with 10 bases between. This CDR3 contains 14 residues. CDR1 and CDR2 (germline): LNHDA, SQIVND (reference sequence). DNA for the CDR3: TGTGCCAGTAGTATTGGGGGGGGAAACTATGGCTACACCTTC. It translates to CASSIGGGNYGYTF.